What follows are 6 T cell receptor beta chains derived from one specimen sequenced in a study of T cell repertoires in cytomegalovirus infection. Their antigens are not known. TCRdb reprocessed the reads via MiXCR and lists one record per CDR3 protein. The sample holds about 890,000 distinct CDR3 sequences, under 40% seen once. The source was cultured CD8+ T cells from PBMCs, collected from culture after CMV antigen stimulation. Receptor source: a human donor in good health (CMV status not recorded). Some clones in this sample may be carry-over from other donors' samples.

In this sample, this clonotype turned up a few times. The rearrangement links TRBV28 to TRBJ2-4; 7 bases match TRBD1. Germline V gives CDR1 MDHEN, CDR2 SYDVKM. After removal of 4 bases from V and 0 bases from J, the junction contained 12 bases not matched to a gene. The CDR3 sequence is 18 residues long. The CDR3 DNA sequence: TGTGCCAGCAGTTCTCCGGACAGGAGACTTCTAGCCAAAAACATTCAGTACTTC. As protein: CASSSPDRRLLAKNIQYF.

The chain carries TRBV10-3 and TRBJ1-1; maybe TRBD1 (5 bases). Germline V gives CDR1 ENHRY, CDR2 SYGVKD. The ends were cut back, 7 bases at V and 1 base at J, with 19 bases in the middle. The CDR3 length is 16 residues. CDR3 amino acids: CAITPTGGLGNTEAFF. CDR3 nucleotides: TGTGCCATCACTCCGACCGGGGGTCTCGGGAACACTGAAGCTTTCTTT.

Here the CDR3 reads CASSYLGTTGGHEQYF. CDR3 nucleotide sequence: TGTGCCAGCAGTTACCTCGGGACGACGGGGGGCCACGAGCAGTACTTC. The gene calls are TRBV6-8 and TRBJ2-7; D is perhaps TRBD2 (7 bases). The CDR3 is 16 amino acids. V was shortened by 2 bases and J by 5 bases, with 19 bases between the two germline ends. Germline loops: CDR1 MNHGY, CDR2 SAAAGT.

V gene TRBV7-2 combines with J gene TRBJ2-7, with TRBD1 identical over 8 bases. J lost 7 bases, V lost 0 bases, and 11 bases had no gene match. The CDR3 length is 16 residues. CDR1 and CDR2 (germline): SGHTA, FQGNSA. The CDR3 here is CASSLAKRTGPEEQYF. Written as DNA, the CDR3 is TGTGCCAGCAGCTTAGCAAAGAGGACAGGGCCGGAGGAGCAGTACTTC.

The chain joins TRBV20-1 to TRBJ2-4, with a weak D call TRBD1 (7 bases). The CDR3 has 16 residues. V lost 6 bases, J lost 2 bases, and 20 bases lay in between. The germline V gene encodes CDR1 DFQATT and CDR2 SNEGSKA (reference sequence). The DNA of the CDR3 is TGCAGTGCCACCGATTGGGGGGACAGTCCCAAAAACATTCAGTACTTC. Its translation: CSATDWGDSPKNIQYF.

This chain uses TRBV19 with TRBJ1-2, with D unclear. This CDR3 has 14 residues. Germline CDR1 LNHDA, CDR2 SQIVND (reference sequence). With 4 bases removed from V and 3 bases from J, the gap between germline ends came to 12 bases. This chain's CDR3 is CASSTHAGDYGYTF. CDR3 DNA: TGTGCCAGTAGTACCCACGCAGGCGACTATGGCTACACCTTC.